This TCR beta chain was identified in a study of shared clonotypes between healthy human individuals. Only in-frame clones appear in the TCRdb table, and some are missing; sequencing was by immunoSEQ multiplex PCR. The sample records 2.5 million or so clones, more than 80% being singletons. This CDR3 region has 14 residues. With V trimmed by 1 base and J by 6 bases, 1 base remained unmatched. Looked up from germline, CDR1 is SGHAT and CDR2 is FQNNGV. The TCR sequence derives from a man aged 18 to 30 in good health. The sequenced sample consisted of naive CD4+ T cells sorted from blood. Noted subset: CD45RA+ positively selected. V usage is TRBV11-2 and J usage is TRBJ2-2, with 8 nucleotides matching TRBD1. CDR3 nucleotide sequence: TGTGCCAGCAGCTTAGTACAGGGGGCCGGGGAGCTGTTTTTT. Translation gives CASSLVQGAGELFF.